The 25 T cell receptor beta chains given below trace back to one sample, sequenced in a study of identical twins. Via MiXCR, TCRdb re-called the 5' RACE reads, giving one row per CDR3 protein. The repertoire includes 700,000 or so distinct CDR3 sequences, less than 10% of them detected once, and roughly 0.97% sits in the top ten. The data also belong to a second study, concerning yellow fever vaccine responses in identical twins.

Sequencing input: PBMCs. The receptors were sampled from a woman younger than 35 in good health.

This clonotype was seen ten or more times. CDR3 DNA: TGTGCCAGCAGTGATCGGGACAGGGCTGTCTACGAGCAGTACTTC. Its protein product is CASSDRDRAVYEQYF. The chain links TRBV6-1 to TRBJ2-7, with 9 bases aligning to TRBD1. CDR1 MNHNS and CDR2 SASEGT come from the germline V gene. This CDR3 is 15 amino acids long. J lost 3 bases, V lost 3 bases, and 6 bases had no gene match.

This rearrangement joins TRBV15 to TRBJ1-4; D gene unclear. The CDR3 covers 14 residues. Trimming cost V 0 bases and J 11 bases, with 13 bases left between them. From germline, CDR1 is LNHNV and CDR2 YYDKDF (reference sequence). CDR3 loop: CATSRDLGGSKLFF. The CDR3 DNA reads TGTGCCACCAGCAGAGATCTGGGCGGGTCCAAACTGTTTTTT.

The V call is TRBV19, the J call TRBJ1-1, with D possibly being TRBD1 (5 bases). V shed 6 bases and J shed 0 bases, with 11 bases lying between them. CDR1 is LNHDA, CDR2 SQIVND, per germline (reference sequence). CDR3 size: 14 residues. CDR3: CASSPRVVNTEAFF. The DNA of the CDR3 is TGTGCCAGTAGCCCCAGGGTTGTGAACACTGAAGCTTTCTTT.

This clonotype was counted many times. The junction departs from the called germline gene at one end, perhaps through a read error. CDR3 loop: CASSDSGGGNQPQHF. The CDR3 nucleotides read TGTGCCAGCAGTGACTCGGGTGGAGGGAATCAGCCCCAGCATTTT. V gene TRBV6-5 combines with J gene TRBJ1-5, with unresolved D. The germline gives CDR1 MNHEY, CDR2 SVGAGI. The CDR3 totals 15 residues.

This clonotype was recorded a few times. The chain carries TRBV5-6 and TRBJ2-7, with 8 bases lining up with TRBD1. After removal of 4 bases from V and 4 bases from J, the junction contained 7 bases not matched to a gene. The CDR3 spans 14 residues. Germline lookup yields CDR1 SGHDT and CDR2 YYEEEE. The CDR3 protein is CASSNRGFEYEQYF. The CDR3 coding sequence is TGTGCCAGCAGCAACAGGGGGTTTGAGTACGAGCAGTACTTC.

The V and J genes are TRBV4-2 and TRBJ2-7; the match to TRBD1 covers 9 bases. This CDR3 region has 17 residues. Germline V gene sequence: CDR1 LGHNA, CDR2 YNFKEQ. V lost 0 bases, J lost 0 bases, and 6 bases stayed unmatched. CDR3 bases: TGTGCCAGCAGCCAAGATTGGGGGACAGGGAGCTCCTACGAGCAGTACTTC. It is translated as CASSQDWGTGSSYEQYF.

This clonotype was counted ten times or more. J is TRBJ2-2 and V is TRBV15; D remains unclear. This CDR3 is built from 14 residues. Trimming removed 0 bases at V and 2 bases at J, with 4 bases between. Germline V gives CDR1 LNHNV, CDR2 YYDKDF (reference sequence). CDR3 sequence: CATSREENTGELFF. The CDR3 region has the DNA TGTGCCACCAGCAGAGAAGAAAACACCGGGGAGCTGTTTTTT.

This clonotype occurred a few times. The CDR3 region is CASSPRPQTEAFF. CDR3 DNA sequence: TGTGCCAGCTCACCACGACCCCAAACTGAAGCTTTCTTT. The chain has TRBV18 and TRBJ1-1; D unclear. The CDR3 is 13 residues long. Germline assignment: CDR1 KGHSH and CDR2 LQKENI. Trimming pared 1 base from V and 5 bases from J, leaving 8 bases between.

This chain connects TRBV12-3 or TRBV12-4 to TRBJ2-5; 7 bases are shared with TRBD2. J was trimmed by 5 bases and V by 6 bases; bases with no gene match: 12. This CDR3 is built from 15 residues. The CDR3 is CASSPLGGGLETQYF. The CDR3 nucleotides read TGTGCCAGCAGCCCACTGGGGGGGGGTCTGGAGACCCAGTACTTC.

In its sample, this clonotype was seen many times. V usage is TRBV12-3 or TRBV12-4 and J usage is TRBJ2-2; D remains unclear. Deletions cut 8 bases from V and 3 bases from J, with 10 bases between. CDR3 length: 13 residues. The CDR3 nucleotides read TGTGCCAGCCGCCAAACCGACACCGGGGAGCTGTTTTTT. This encodes CASRQTDTGELFF.

V gene TRBV12-3 or TRBV12-4 combines with J gene TRBJ2-7; D not certain. The CDR3 has 16 residues. The V end lost 0 bases, the J end lost 2 bases, and 14 bases lay between the germline ends. The DNA of the CDR3 is TGTGCCAGCAGTTTAGCGCTTGGGGAATTAGCCTACGAGCAGTACTTC. This translates into CASSLALGELAYEQYF.

There are a few counts of this clonotype. The rearrangement uses TRBV7-9 and TRBJ2-7; TRBD1 aligns across 10 bases. V lost 4 bases, J lost 2 bases, and 5 bases stayed unmatched. Germline V gene lookup returns CDR1 SEHNR and CDR2 FQNEAQ (reference sequence). The CDR3 has 15 residues. CDR3 protein: CASSSGQGGPYEQYF. The CDR3 DNA reads TGTGCCAGCAGCTCCGGACAGGGGGGGCCCTACGAGCAGTACTTC.

The genes are TRBV27 and TRBJ2-1; the match to TRBD1 covers 10 bases. Losses at the gene ends were 5 bases for V and 2 bases for J; bases not matched to a gene: 3. The length of the CDR3 is 15 residues. Germline V gives CDR1 MNHEY, CDR2 SMNVEV (reference sequence). As DNA, the CDR3 is TGTGCCAGCAGTGTAGACAGGGGGCCCTACAATGAGCAGTTCTTC. Protein product: CASSVDRGPYNEQFF.

The rearrangement uses TRBV7-9 and TRBJ2-1, with D possibly being TRBD1 (5 bases). The CDR3 is made up of 13 amino acids. V was shortened by 7 bases and J by 8 bases, with 15 bases between the two germline ends. CDR1 and CDR2 from the germline V gene are SEHNR and FQNEAQ (reference sequence). The CDR3 here is CASIAPRVDEQFF. Here the CDR3 DNA reads TGTGCCAGCATCGCCCCCAGGGTGGATGAGCAGTTCTTC.

J is TRBJ2-6 and V is TRBV25-1, with 7 bases lining up with TRBD1. Germline V lookup: CDR1 MGHDK, CDR2 SYGVNS. The CDR3 extends over 16 amino acids. The junction had 5 bases not matched to a gene; V was cut back by 2 bases and J by 4 bases. Written as DNA, the CDR3 is TGTGCCAGCAGTGAACGGGACAGCTTGGGGGCCAACGTCCTGACTTTC. Residues: CASSERDSLGANVLTF.

In this sample, this clonotype turned up many times. CDR3 loop: CASSFSDRGRYEQFF. The DNA of the CDR3 is TGTGCCAGCAGTTTCTCGGACAGGGGGCGCTATGAGCAGTTCTTC. V and J are TRBV12-3 or TRBV12-4 and TRBJ2-1; 11 nucleotides line up with TRBD1. This CDR3 contains 15 residues. V lost 3 bases, J lost 8 bases, and 6 bases stayed unmatched.

This clonotype came up many times. The chain uses TRBV20-1 and TRBJ2-7; 11 bases agree with TRBD2. Germline V gene sequence: CDR1 DFQATT, CDR2 SNEGSKA (reference sequence). The CDR3 is made up of 15 amino acids. J was trimmed by 4 bases and V by 1 base; bases with no gene match: 6. CDR3 region: CSARAGLAERYEQYF. DNA for the CDR3: TGCAGTGCTAGAGCGGGACTAGCGGAGAGGTACGAGCAGTACTTC.

CDR3 bases: TGTGCCAGCAGCTCCTTTAGCGACCCCGCCTACGAGCAGTACTTC. Protein sequence: CASSSFSDPAYEQYF. This chain joins TRBV11-2 and TRBJ2-7; D possibly corresponds to TRBD2 (5 bases). Germline CDR1 SGHAT, CDR2 FQNNGV. The CDR3 extends over 15 amino acids. V lost 4 bases and J 2 bases, leaving 15 bases between the germline ends. The whole variable domain, remainder taken from reference TRBV11-2 and TRBJ2-7, is EAGVAQSPRYKIIEKRQSVAFWCNPISGHATLYWYQQILGQGPKLLIQFQNNGVVDDSQLPKDRFSAERLKGVDSTLKIQPAKLEDSAVYLCASSSFSDPAYEQYFGPGTRLTVT.

The table lists this clonotype with many counts. This chain joins TRBV7-9 and TRBJ1-1, with TRBD1 as a possible D gene (6 bases). The CDR3 is 16 amino acids. Germline CDR1 reads SEHNR; CDR2 reads FQNEAQ (reference sequence). With 1 base removed from V and 0 bases from J, the gap between germline ends came to 12 bases. CDR3 sequence reads: CASSLVRGLLNTEAFF. CDR3 sequence (DNA): TGTGCCAGCAGCTTAGTTCGGGGGCTACTGAACACTGAAGCTTTCTTT.

Many counts were recorded for this clonotype. This chain joins TRBV27 and TRBJ2-7; D gene unclear. V lost 8 bases to trimming and J lost 3 bases, with 14 bases between them. This CDR3 has 13 residues. Germline CDR1 is MNHEY and CDR2 is SMNVEV (reference sequence). The CDR3 nucleotides read TGTGCCAGCCGCCTGCTAAACAGCTACGAGCAGTACTTC. Translated: CASRLLNSYEQYF.

This clonotype was counted at least ten times. This rearrangement joins TRBV6-5 to TRBJ2-2, with D unclear. Trimming took off 10 bases at V and 4 bases at J, with 10 bases between the two ends. CDR3 length: 12 residues. Germline values: CDR1 MNHEY, CDR2 SVGAGI. CDR3 in DNA: TGTGCCACCTTTATGGGCACCGGGGAGCTGTTTTTT. It specifies CATFMGTGELFF.

The chain joins TRBV6-1 to TRBJ2-1, with 7 bases matching TRBD2. CDR1 is MNHNS, CDR2 SASEGT, per germline. The CDR3 sequence is 13 residues long. The V gene end was trimmed by 5 bases and the J gene end by 6 bases; junction bases not matched to a gene: 4. The DNA of the CDR3 is TGTGCCAGCAGTAGGACTAGAGGCAATGAGCAGTTCTTC. Protein: CASSRTRGNEQFF.

This clonotype was recorded a few times. The chain uses TRBV20-1 and TRBJ2-3, with 8 bases aligning to TRBD2. The CDR3 loop spans 15 amino acids. After removal of 8 bases from V and 1 base from J, the junction contained 11 bases not matched to a gene. The germline V gene has CDR1 DFQATT and CDR2 SNEGSKA (reference sequence). In DNA, the CDR3 is TGCAGTTACTCCGGACGGGGGGGCGGCACAGATACGCAGTATTTT. This translates into CSYSGRGGGTDTQYF.

This rearrangement joins TRBV27 to TRBJ2-7, with a weak D call TRBD1 (6 bases). The germline V gene has CDR1 MNHEY and CDR2 SMNVEV (reference sequence). V shed 6 bases and J shed 1 base, with 13 bases lying between them. The CDR3 covers 14 residues. The CDR3 loop reads CASSQTTGSYEQYF. The CDR3 DNA follows: TGTGCCAGCAGCCAAACCACAGGGTCCTACGAGCAGTACTTC.

This clonotype was recorded a few times. The chain carries TRBV24-1 and TRBJ2-1, with 16 bases aligning to TRBD2. The germline V gene has CDR1 KGHDR and CDR2 SFDVKD. After removal of 2 bases from V and 7 bases from J, the junction contained 10 bases not matched to a gene. The CDR3 covers 19 residues. CDR3 amino acids: CATSDSGTSGRAVGNEQFF. CDR3 in DNA: TGTGCCACCAGTGATTCTGGGACTAGCGGGAGGGCCGTTGGGAATGAGCAGTTCTTC.